This T cell receptor beta chain is from a study of T cells in Graves' hyperthyroidism and ophthalmopathy (dated by TCRdb to between 2017 and 2020). At the level of the whole study: Peripheral blood was sampled at the time of initial diagnosis, prior to any treatment. TCR V-J signatures able to tell the groups apart were searched for in a discovery cohort of 100 patients, of whom around 43 had Graves' ophthalmopathy and about 60 had stable Graves' hyperthyroidism. An independent validation cohort of 18 to 20 hyperthyroidism patients and approximately 16 patients who later progressed to ophthalmopathy tested prospective prediction of ophthalmopathy. The 85 to 100 discovery patients were divided at random into training and test sets in a 7:3 ratio. In about 6 Graves' hyperthyroidism patients, the study also compared T-cell repertoires from thyroid tissue with T-cell repertoires from blood. After blood sampling, hyperthyroidism patients were treated with methimazole at a starting dose of 30 mg daily, and ophthalmopathy patients were treated with high-dose intravenous methylprednisolone. The paper describes TCR Vbeta CDR3 sequencing of 140 or so peripheral blood samples, made up of approximately 40 ophthalmopathy patients, 70 to 75 hyperthyroidism patients and 17 progressor patients. Points the paper makes about the study in general: A model built on a 13 V-J signature distinguished ophthalmopathy from stable hyperthyroidism, reaching around 88% sensitivity and under 84% specificity in cross-validation and 80%/75% in testing. Blood samples also contained most of the expanded thyroid clonotypes (frequency above 0.001), which suggests that blood repertoires may reflect thyroid immune responses. In validation, progression to ophthalmopathy was predicted by the model with 70% to 71% sensitivity and 72% to 80% specificity, a median of around 5.9 months before onset. No statistical method was used to set the sample size in advance, and investigators knew the group allocation.

The cysteine opens and the phenylalanine closes a CDR3 of 17 amino acids. Just CDR3 DNA is preserved here, 51 bases in frame from base 1. The junction shows trimming of 1 base on V and 4 bases on J, plus 15 bases between the germline ends. In the germline V gene, CDR1 corresponds to KGHDR and CDR2 to SFDVKD. Stable Graves' hyperthyroidism was defined as no progression to ophthalmopathy during 18 months of follow-up. The hyperthyroidism patients were between 18 and 65 years old and newly diagnosed, with a disease duration of less than 2 months. Exclusion was applied to patients with uncontrolled infections, other autoimmune diseases, pregnancy or lactation. Diagnoses relied on clinical symptoms, serum thyroxine and TRAb, thyroid ultrasound and orbital computed tomography. Ficoll-Paque density gradient centrifugation was used to isolate PBMCs from about 10 ml of fresh peripheral blood. Total RNA was extracted using Trizol reagent, and RNA quality was assessed on an Agilent 2100 Bioanalyzer.

TCR beta CDR3 regions were amplified from RNA transcripts. The first round of RT-PCR for the TCR CDR3 was performed with the HTBI primer set and the Qiagen OneStep RT-PCR kit. Libraries were constructed in a second round of multiplex PCR, after which size selection and purification were carried out. The libraries were sequenced on an Illumina HiSeq2000 using paired-end 100 bp reads. Per the original workflow: SOAPnuke was used to process the raw data, removing reads that contained adapters or uncalled bases, had a mean Phred below 15, or lacked an exact match to the constant primer or identifier. High-quality paired reads were merged with COPE v1.2.5, and unique nucleotide sequences were defined as clonotypes. Clonotypes were aligned to IMGT TRBV, TRBD and TRBJ reference segments using MiTCR v1.1. The analysis included only V-J combinations with a frequency above 0.0001, which together covered 99% to 99.2% of the repertoires. The TCS score was defined as F50 (clonal expansion) divided by E x V (chaos), with BLOSUM62-based TCRdist calculated between CDR3 peptides within each V-J. Welch's t-statistics and random forest reduced some 510 V-J features to 13, which were used in a naive Bayes classifier (R e1071). Using fastp at Q25 and MiXCR, TCRdb reprocessed the public reads and kept productive beta chains. Every distinct CDR3 protein forms one entry, paired with its most common genes and DNA. TCRdb's processing, not the authors' own work, is the source of the V and J calls. In this sample the table shows under 450,000 distinct CDR3 sequences, 15% to 19% of which occur a single time. The ten biggest clones cover roughly 13% of the sample.

This clonotype was counted ten times or more. Its cognate antigen has yet to be identified. The sample holds no much larger clone one base away, and base qualities are not on file. The chain uses TRBV24-1 and TRBJ2-2, with a tentative D gene TRBD2 over 5 matching bases. This receptor was identified in a woman between 18 and 29 years old with Graves' hyperthyroidism. Material for sequencing was blood. Here the CDR3 is given as CATSDLEGPVGTGELFF. The sequenced DNA is TGTGCCACCAGTGATTTAGAGGGCCCCGTGGGCACCGGGGAGCTGTTTTTT.